The 2 T cell receptor beta chains reported below all come from one sample, sequenced in a study of T cells in Graves' hyperthyroidism and ophthalmopathy. The CDR3 regions of TCR beta were amplified from RNA transcripts. The TCR CDR3 first-round RT-PCR relied on the HTBI primer set. MiXCR, applied by TCRdb to the multiplex PCR reads, yields one record per CDR3 protein. The table has approximately 700,000 distinct CDR3 sequences, around 17% seen once. The material sequenced was blood. These receptor sequences come from a man between 18 and 35 years old with Graves' hyperthyroidism.

This clonotype was counted ten times or more. CDR3 region: CASSLNLAATDTQYF. The CDR3 DNA sequence: TGTGCCAGCAGCCTCAACCTAGCGGCCACAGATACGCAGTATTTT. The J gene is TRBJ2-3, the V gene TRBV7-2; TRBD2 matches 7 bases. Germline V CDR1 and CDR2: SGHTA, FQGNSA. CDR3 length: 15 residues. Unmatched junction bases numbered 7, after V lost 5 bases and J lost 2 bases. Full variable domain (outside the CDR3, taken from reference TRBV7-2 and TRBJ2-3): GAGVSQSPSNKVTEKGKDVELRCDPISGHTALYWYRQSLGQGLEFLIYFQGNSAPDKSGLPSDRFSAERTGGSVSTLTIQRTQQEDSAVYLCASSLNLAATDTQYFGPGTRLTVL.

The chain combines TRBV6-2 or TRBV6-3 with TRBJ2-5, with unresolved D. The V gene lost 11 bases and the J gene lost 3 bases, with 16 bases spanning the gap. The CDR3 has 13 residues. CDR1 is MNHEY, CDR2 SVGEGT, per germline. Here the CDR3 reads CAVRRPWEETQYF. Written as DNA, the CDR3 is TGTGCCGTCAGAAGGCCCTGGGAAGAGACCCAGTACTTC.